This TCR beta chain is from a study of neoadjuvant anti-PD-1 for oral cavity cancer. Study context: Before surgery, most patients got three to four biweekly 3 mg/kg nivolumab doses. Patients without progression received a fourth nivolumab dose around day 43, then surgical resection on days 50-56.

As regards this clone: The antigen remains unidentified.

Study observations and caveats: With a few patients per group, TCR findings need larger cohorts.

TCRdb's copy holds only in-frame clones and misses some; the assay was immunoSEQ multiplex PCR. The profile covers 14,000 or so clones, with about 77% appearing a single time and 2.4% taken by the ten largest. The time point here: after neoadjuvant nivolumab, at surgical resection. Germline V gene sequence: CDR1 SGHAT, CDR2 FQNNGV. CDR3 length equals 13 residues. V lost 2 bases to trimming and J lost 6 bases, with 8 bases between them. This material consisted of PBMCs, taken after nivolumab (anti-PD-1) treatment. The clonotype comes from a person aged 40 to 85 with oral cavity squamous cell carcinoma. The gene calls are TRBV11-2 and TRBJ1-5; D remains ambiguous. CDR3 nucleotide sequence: TGTGCCAGCAGCTTATCAAGGATTCAGCCCCAGCATTTT. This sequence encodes CASSLSRIQPQHF.